Ten or more counts support the clone carrying this T cell receptor (beta chain). Trimming pared 3 bases from V and 0 bases from J, leaving 6 bases between. The CDR3 has 14 residues. These data come from a study of patients and donors after allogeneic stem cell transplantation. TCRdb reanalysed the RT-PCR reads using MiXCR and keeps one entry per CDR3 protein. The sample lists about a million distinct CDR3 sequences, 18% occurring once. Sequenced input: blood, either unsorted or a sorted T cell fraction (not recorded which). The genes are TRBV12-3 or TRBV12-4 and TRBJ1-3, with unresolved D. This sequence originates from a human donor who was either an allogeneic HSCT recipient or a stem cell or donor lymphocyte infusion donor (not recorded which). It is not recorded whose cells these are; they may come from a transplant donor. The chain's CDR3 is CASSFRNSGNTIYF. The CDR3 nucleotides are TGTGCCAGCAGTTTTCGTAACTCTGGAAACACCATATATTTT.